This T cell receptor (beta chain) was captured by sequencing in a study of blood T cell repertoires in COVID-19. Study background: Samples of COVID-19 (acute and convalescent) were obtained from the United States, Italy and Spain.

Ages ranged from roughly 18 to 100 years, with residence in approximately 23 US areas. Clinical history reported by participants formed the basis on which cohorts were assigned. Data came from immunoSEQ multiplex PCR; TCRdb stores just in-frame clones and leaves some out. The table has around 280,000 clones, about 83% seen once. Germline values: CDR1 MNHEY, CDR2 SMNVEV (reference sequence). Trimming took off 7 bases at V and 1 base at J, with 10 bases between the two ends. There are 13 residues in the CDR3. This clonotype originated in a woman aged 40 to 55 who had recovered from COVID-19. Sequencing was performed on PBMCs or T cells enriched from blood (not recorded which). The V gene is TRBV27, the J gene TRBJ1-1, with D hard to call. The CDR3 sequence is CASIAAANTEAFF. CDR3 sequence (DNA): TGTGCCAGCATTGCTGCGGCGAACACTGAAGCTTTCTTT.